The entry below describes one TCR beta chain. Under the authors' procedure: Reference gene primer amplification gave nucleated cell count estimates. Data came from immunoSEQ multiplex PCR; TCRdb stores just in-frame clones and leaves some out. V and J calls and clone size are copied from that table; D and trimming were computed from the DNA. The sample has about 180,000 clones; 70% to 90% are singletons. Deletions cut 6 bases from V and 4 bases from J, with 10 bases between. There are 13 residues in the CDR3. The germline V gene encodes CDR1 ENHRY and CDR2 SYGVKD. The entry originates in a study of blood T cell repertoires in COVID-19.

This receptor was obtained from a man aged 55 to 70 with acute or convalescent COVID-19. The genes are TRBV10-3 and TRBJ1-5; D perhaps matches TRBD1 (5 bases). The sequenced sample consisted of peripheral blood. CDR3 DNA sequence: TGTGCCATCAGACCTGACAGAAATCAGCCCCAGCATTTT. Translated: CAIRPDRNQPQHF.